Listed here is a single T cell receptor beta chain. Its specificity is unknown. TCRdb's table, derived via immunoSEQ multiplex PCR, lists solely in-frame clones and lacks some. Of around 450,000 clones in the sample, about nine tenths are singletons; the top ten hold roughly 1.7%. The entry originates in a study of Ad26.COV2.S vaccination and SARS-CoV-2 variants. About the research overall: Intramuscular Ad26.COV2.S at 5x10^10 or 1x10^11 viral particles.

Treatment of the sample: 19 received Ad26.COV2.S at low or high dose, single or two shots; about 5 received placebo; per-sample allocation not given. Material that was analyzed had been drawn on day 63 after the first vaccine or placebo injection. The individual, an adult aged 18-55 years, was a donor in Boston. The study's findings and limits: People given the vaccine had a wider spike-specific TCR breadth than placebo recipients did. An underestimation of total T cell responses may have resulted from the TCR breadth and depth analyses.

The CDR3 has 15 amino acids. The germline CDR1 and CDR2 sequences are MNHEY and SVGAGI. Trimming removed 6 bases from V and 4 bases from J; junction bases left unmatched: 8. The sequence was collected from a person aged 18-60 years who received the Ad26.COV2.S COVID-19 vaccine or a placebo. The gene calls are TRBV6-5 and TRBJ2-1; 8 bases line up with TRBD2. The material sequenced was peripheral blood, taken in a trial of Ad26.COV2.S vaccine versus placebo. For the CDR3, the DNA is TGTGCCAGCAGAAAACGGGGGGGTCGGTACAATGAGCAGTTCTTC. Its protein product is CASRKRGGRYNEQFF.